The 17 T cell receptor beta chains listed next were all sequenced from one sample in a study of blood T cell repertoires in COVID-19. Sequencing was performed with immunoSEQ multiplex PCR; in TCRdb, only in-frame clones are kept and a portion is missing. The repertoire holds 180,000 or so clones, roughly 90% seen once, with roughly 1.2% in the top ten. The sequenced sample consisted of PBMCs or T cells enriched from blood (not recorded which). All receptors derive from a human donor with acute COVID-19. The donor label of this sample is uncertain.

The chain combines TRBV30 with TRBJ2-2; unclear D gene. Looked up from germline, CDR1 is GTSNPN and CDR2 is SVGIG (reference sequence). V was clipped by 2 bases and J by 4 bases, with 11 bases between them. This CDR3 is built from 14 residues. The CDR3 region has the DNA TGTGCCTGGAGTCCCCTGGGCGCCACCGGGGAGCTGTTTTTT. As protein: CAWSPLGATGELFF.

The V gene is TRBV28, the J gene TRBJ1-6; D not resolved. Germline-derived CDR1 and CDR2 are MDHEN and SYDVKM. CDR3 length: 15 amino acids. V dropped 5 bases and J dropped 6 bases, with 14 bases sitting between them. The CDR3 DNA sequence: TGTGCCAGCAGTCTACGTGGGCTTCGTAATTCACCCCTCCACTTT. This sequence encodes CASSLRGLRNSPLHF.

The chain joins TRBV12-5 to TRBJ2-3, with D perhaps matching TRBD1 (6 bases). Germline CDR1 LGHNT, CDR2 FRNRAP. This CDR3 is 16 amino acids long. V was trimmed by 1 base and J by 5 bases, leaving 16 bases between them. The CDR3 is CASGLGLDSQGDTQYF. CDR3 sequence (DNA): TGTGCTAGTGGTTTGGGTTTGGACAGCCAGGGAGATACGCAGTATTTT. Using reference TRBV12-5 and TRBJ2-3 for the parts outside the CDR3, the full variable domain is DARVTQTPRHKVTEMGQEVTMRCQPILGHNTVFWYRQTMMQGLELLAYFRNRAPLDDSGMPKDRFSAEMPDATLATLKIQPSEPRDSAVYFCASGLGLDSQGDTQYFGPGTRLTVL.

The J gene is TRBJ2-7, the V gene TRBV13, with 10 bases matching TRBD1. This CDR3 is built from 15 residues. J gave up 5 bases and V 5 bases, and 9 bases lay outside the gene matches. Germline-derived CDR1 and CDR2 are PRHDT and FYEKMQ (reference sequence). CDR3 sequence (DNA): TGTGCCAGCAGCCACGACGGGACAGGGGTCGACGAGCAGTACTTC. Its protein is CASSHDGTGVDEQYF. Full variable domain (missing parts from reference TRBV13 and TRBJ2-7): AAGVIQSPRHLIKEKRETATLKCYPIPRHDTVYWYQQGPGQDPQFLISFYEKMQSDKGSIPDRFSAQQFSDYHSELNMSSLELGDSALYFCASSHDGTGVDEQYFGPGTRLTVT.

The V and J genes are TRBV25-1 and TRBJ2-1, with D perhaps matching TRBD1 (5 bases). This CDR3 has 15 amino acids. Looked up from germline, CDR1 is MGHDK and CDR2 is SYGVNS. V dropped 2 bases and J dropped 3 bases, with 11 bases sitting between them. CDR3 coding DNA: TGTGCCAGCAGTGAAAGTGGGGCCCTCTACAATGAGCAGTTCTTC. This encodes CASSESGALYNEQFF.

This chain links TRBV5-1 with TRBJ2-3; 7 bases fit TRBD1. The CDR3 loop spans 15 amino acids. Germline V gene sequence: CDR1 SGHRS, CDR2 YFSETQ. J gave up 0 bases and V 0 bases, and 1 base lay outside the gene matches. This CDR3 is CASSLEGGSTDTQYF. The CDR3 nucleotides are TGCGCCAGCAGCTTGGAAGGGGGCAGCACAGATACGCAGTATTTT.

This clone was observed a handful of times. V and J are TRBV4-1 and TRBJ1-1; 9 positions match TRBD1. V was clipped by 1 base and J by 2 bases; unmatched bases: 17. Germline CDR1 is MGHRA and CDR2 is YSYEKL. CDR3 length: 20 residues. For the CDR3, the DNA is TGCGCCAGCAGCCAAGCTTGGGGGAGGACAGGGGTGGTAAGTAACACTGAAGCTTTCTTT. It translates to CASSQAWGRTGVVSNTEAFF.

V gene TRBV2 combines with J gene TRBJ2-1, with D possibly matching TRBD2 (5 bases). Germline V gene sequence: CDR1 SNHLY, CDR2 FYNNEI. This CDR3 contains 13 residues. Trimming shortened V by 6 bases and J by 7 bases, and 13 bases separated the two germline ends. CDR3 sequence: CASREDLGNEQFF. The CDR3 DNA is TGTGCCAGCAGGGAGGACCTCGGGAATGAGCAGTTCTTC.

This sequence joins TRBV7-2 and TRBJ1-2, with D possibly TRBD1 on 6 matching bases. V lost 0 bases to trimming and J lost 2 bases, with 10 bases between them. The CDR3 contains 15 residues. Germline V gene lookup returns CDR1 SGHTA and CDR2 FQGNSA. The CDR3 sequence is CASSLATGRNYGYTF. The CDR3 nucleotides read TGTGCCAGCAGCTTAGCGACAGGAAGAAACTATGGCTACACCTTC.

The chain employs TRBV7-2 and TRBJ2-7; 9 bases fit TRBD1. The V and J ends lost 5 bases and 6 bases, in that order; junction bases with no gene match: 8. This CDR3 region has 14 residues. The V gene's germline CDR1 is SGHTA and CDR2 FQGNSA. CDR3 sequence reads: CASSVLTGGGEQYF. As DNA, the CDR3 is TGTGCCAGCAGCGTACTGACAGGGGGGGGCGAGCAGTACTTC.

The chain links TRBV11-2 to TRBJ1-1, with no clear D. CDR1 and CDR2 from the germline V gene are SGHAT and FQNNGV. This CDR3 is 15 amino acids long. Trimming removed 2 bases from V and 5 bases from J, with 15 bases in between. DNA of the CDR3: TGTGCCAGCAGCTTATCCGCCCTAGGAGGTACTGAAGCTTTCTTT. It is translated as CASSLSALGGTEAFF.

V usage is TRBV7-2 and J usage is TRBJ1-2; 8 nucleotides match TRBD1. Germline lookup yields CDR1 SGHTA and CDR2 FQGNSA. The V segment lost 5 bases and the J segment 1 base; nucleotides outside the gene matches: 9. The CDR3 has 16 residues. The CDR3 bases are TGTGCCAGCAGCCGCACAGGGGGTAATATTAACTATGGCTACACCTTC. It yields the protein CASSRTGGNINYGYTF.

This clone was observed once. This chain uses TRBV7-2 with TRBJ2-7; perhaps TRBD2 as D (6 bases). From germline, CDR1 is SGHTA and CDR2 FQGNSA. The V gene lost 1 base and the J gene lost 2 bases, with 15 bases spanning the gap. CDR3 length: 16 amino acids. CDR3 coding DNA: TGTGCCAGCAGCTTAGTTGTCGCGGGGCCCGCCTACGAGCAGTACTTC. Its protein product is CASSLVVAGPAYEQYF.

The V gene is TRBV19, the J gene TRBJ1-1; TRBD1 aligns across 7 bases. Per germline, CDR1 LNHDA and CDR2 SQIVND (reference sequence). Trimming removed 6 bases from V and 3 bases from J; junction bases left unmatched: 4. The length of the CDR3 is 13 residues. Here the CDR3 reads CASRRDRDTEAFF. The CDR3 region has the DNA TGTGCCAGTAGAAGAGACAGGGACACTGAAGCTTTCTTT.

The J gene is TRBJ2-7, the V gene TRBV5-1; the D gene is possibly TRBD2 (5 bases). Germline V gene sequence: CDR1 SGHRS, CDR2 YFSETQ. The V and J ends lost 0 bases and 7 bases respectively, with 14 bases between them. The CDR3 is 14 amino acids. CDR3 in amino acids: CASSLGAGRPEQYF. The CDR3 DNA follows: TGCGCCAGCAGCTTGGGGGCGGGCAGGCCAGAGCAGTACTTC.

V gene TRBV19 combines with J gene TRBJ2-2; possible D gene TRBD2, 7 bases. Germline V CDR1 and CDR2: LNHDA, SQIVND (reference sequence). The CDR3 is 18 residues long. With 2 bases removed from V and 3 bases from J, the gap between germline ends came to 19 bases. This chain's CDR3 is CASSIRGGAYYDTGELFF. In DNA, the CDR3 is TGTGCCAGTAGTATAAGAGGGGGGGCCTATTATGACACCGGGGAGCTGTTTTTT. Supplemented by reference TRBV19 and TRBJ2-2, the full variable domain reads DGGITQSPKYLFRKEGQNVTLSCEQNLNHDAMYWYRQDPGQGLRLIYYSQIVNDFQKGDIAEGYSVSREKKESFPLTVTSAQKNPTAFYLCASSIRGGAYYDTGELFFGEGSRLTVL.

V gene TRBV9 combines with J gene TRBJ2-1, with TRBD1 matching 7 bases. The trim removed 0 bases at V and 5 bases at J, leaving 5 bases unmatched. Germline V gene lookup returns CDR1 SGDLS and CDR2 YYNGEE. The CDR3 sequence is 15 residues long. As DNA, the CDR3 is TGTGCCAGCAGCGTAGTGGGACAGCTAGACAATGAGCAGTTCTTC. Protein sequence: CASSVVGQLDNEQFF.